This T cell receptor (beta chain) was captured in a study of cytomegalovirus exposure and HLA in healthy donors. PCR primers comprised 60 Vbeta and 13 Jbeta primers. Measured with immunoSEQ multiplex PCR; TCRdb has only the in-frame clones, and not every one. The data hold about 190,000 clones, with 82% observed a single time. The sample comprised PBMCs. This receptor was obtained from a young woman in good health and CMV-seronegative.

The CDR3 spells CASSFSQGGYEQYF. The CDR3 DNA follows: TGTGCCAGCAGCTTTTCCCAGGGTGGCTACGAGCAGTACTTC. J is TRBJ2-7 and V is TRBV7-9; D possibly corresponds to TRBD1 (5 bases). The CDR3 runs 14 residues. V was pared by 3 bases and J by 3 bases, with 12 bases between. Germline loops: CDR1 SEHNR, CDR2 FQNEAQ (reference sequence).